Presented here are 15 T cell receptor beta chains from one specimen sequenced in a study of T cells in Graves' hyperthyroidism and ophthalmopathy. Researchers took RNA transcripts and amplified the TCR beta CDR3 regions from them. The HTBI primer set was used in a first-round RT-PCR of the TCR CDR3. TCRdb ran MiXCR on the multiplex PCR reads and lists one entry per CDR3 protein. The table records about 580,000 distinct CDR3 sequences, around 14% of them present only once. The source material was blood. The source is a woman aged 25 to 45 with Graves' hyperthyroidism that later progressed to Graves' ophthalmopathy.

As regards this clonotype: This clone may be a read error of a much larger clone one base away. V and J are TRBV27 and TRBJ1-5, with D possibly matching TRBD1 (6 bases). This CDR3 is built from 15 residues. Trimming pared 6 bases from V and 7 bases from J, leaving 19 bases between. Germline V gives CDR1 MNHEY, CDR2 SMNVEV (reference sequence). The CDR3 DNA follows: TGTGCCAGCAGAATCGGGGCAGGGGATCACCAGCCCCAGCATTTT. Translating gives CASRIGAGDHQPQHF.

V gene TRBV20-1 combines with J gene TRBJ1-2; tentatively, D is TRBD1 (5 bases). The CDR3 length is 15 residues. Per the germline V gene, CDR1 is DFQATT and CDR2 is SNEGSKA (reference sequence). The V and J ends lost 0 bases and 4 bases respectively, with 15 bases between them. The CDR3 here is CSARDDGGESYGYTF. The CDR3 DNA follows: TGCAGTGCTAGAGATGACGGGGGGGAGAGCTATGGCTACACCTTC.

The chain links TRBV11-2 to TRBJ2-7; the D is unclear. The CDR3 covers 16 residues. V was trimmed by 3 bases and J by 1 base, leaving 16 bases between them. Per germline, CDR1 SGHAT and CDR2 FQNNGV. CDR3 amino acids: CASSFNAQSASYEQYF. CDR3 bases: TGTGCCAGCAGCTTTAATGCTCAGTCGGCGTCCTACGAGCAGTACTTC.

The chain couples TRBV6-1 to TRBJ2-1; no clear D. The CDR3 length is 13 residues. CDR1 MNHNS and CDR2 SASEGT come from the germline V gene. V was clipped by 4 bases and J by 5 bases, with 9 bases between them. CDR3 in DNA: TGTGCCAGCAGTGTTCACTACAACAATGAGCAGTTCTTC. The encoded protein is CASSVHYNNEQFF.

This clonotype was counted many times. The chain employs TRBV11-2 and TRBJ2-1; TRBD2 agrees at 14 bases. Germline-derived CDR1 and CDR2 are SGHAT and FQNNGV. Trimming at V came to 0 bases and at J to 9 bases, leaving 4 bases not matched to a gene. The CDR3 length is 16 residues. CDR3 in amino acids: CASSLDYGLAGGEQFF. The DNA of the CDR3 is TGTGCCAGCAGCTTAGATTATGGACTAGCGGGAGGTGAGCAGTTCTTC.

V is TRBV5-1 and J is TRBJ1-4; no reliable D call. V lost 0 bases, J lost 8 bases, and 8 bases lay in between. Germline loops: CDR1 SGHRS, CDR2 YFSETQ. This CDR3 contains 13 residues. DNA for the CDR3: TGCGCCAGCAGCTTGGCCGACACGGAAAAACTGTTTTTT. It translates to CASSLADTEKLFF.

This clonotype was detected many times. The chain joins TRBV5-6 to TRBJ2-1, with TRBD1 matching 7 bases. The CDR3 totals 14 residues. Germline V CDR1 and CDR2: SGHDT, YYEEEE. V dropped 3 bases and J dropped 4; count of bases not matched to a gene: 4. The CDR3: CASSSGQNYNEQFF. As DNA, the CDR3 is TGTGCCAGCAGCTCGGGACAGAATTACAATGAGCAGTTCTTC.

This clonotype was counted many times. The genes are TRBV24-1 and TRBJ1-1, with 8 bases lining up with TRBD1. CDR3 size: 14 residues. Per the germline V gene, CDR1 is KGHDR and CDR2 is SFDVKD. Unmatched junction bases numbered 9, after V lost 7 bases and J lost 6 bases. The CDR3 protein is CATRSTGEEAEAFF. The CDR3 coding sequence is TGTGCCACCAGGTCGACAGGGGAGGAGGCTGAAGCTTTCTTT.

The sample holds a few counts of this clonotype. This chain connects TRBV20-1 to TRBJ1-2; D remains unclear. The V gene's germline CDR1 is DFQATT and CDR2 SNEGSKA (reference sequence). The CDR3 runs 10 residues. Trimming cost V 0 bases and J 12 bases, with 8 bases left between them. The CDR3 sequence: CSARDPVHTF. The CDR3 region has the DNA TGCAGTGCTAGAGACCCGGTGCACACCTTC.

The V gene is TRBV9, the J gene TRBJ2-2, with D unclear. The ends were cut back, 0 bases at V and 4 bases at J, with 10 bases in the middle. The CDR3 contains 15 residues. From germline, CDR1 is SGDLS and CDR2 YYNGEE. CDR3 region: CASSVEVSSTGELFF. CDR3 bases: TGTGCCAGCAGCGTAGAGGTTAGCAGCACCGGGGAGCTGTTTTTT.

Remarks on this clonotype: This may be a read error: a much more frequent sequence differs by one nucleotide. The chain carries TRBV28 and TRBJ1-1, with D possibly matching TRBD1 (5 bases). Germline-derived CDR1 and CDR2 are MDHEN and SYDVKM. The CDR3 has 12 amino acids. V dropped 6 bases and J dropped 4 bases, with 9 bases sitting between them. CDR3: CASRDRSTEAFF. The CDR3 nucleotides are TGTGCCAGCAGAGACAGAAGCACTGAAGCTTTCTTT.

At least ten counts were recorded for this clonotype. This CDR3 reads CASGLVSSFSYEQYF. The CDR3 DNA reads TGTGCTAGTGGTTTGGTGTCTAGCTTCTCCTACGAGCAGTACTTC. The chain joins TRBV12-5 to TRBJ2-7; weak D call: TRBD2 (5 bases). Germline V lookup: CDR1 LGHNT, CDR2 FRNRAP. Between the trimmed V and J ends, which lost 0 bases and 0 bases, there was a span of 9 bases. The CDR3 runs to 15 residues.

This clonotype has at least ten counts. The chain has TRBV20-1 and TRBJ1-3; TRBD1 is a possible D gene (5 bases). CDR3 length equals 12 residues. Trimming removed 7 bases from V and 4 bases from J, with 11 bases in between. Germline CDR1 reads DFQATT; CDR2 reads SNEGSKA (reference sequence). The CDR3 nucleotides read TGCAGTGTGGAGGGGCGAGGAAACACCATATATTTT. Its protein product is CSVEGRGNTIYF.

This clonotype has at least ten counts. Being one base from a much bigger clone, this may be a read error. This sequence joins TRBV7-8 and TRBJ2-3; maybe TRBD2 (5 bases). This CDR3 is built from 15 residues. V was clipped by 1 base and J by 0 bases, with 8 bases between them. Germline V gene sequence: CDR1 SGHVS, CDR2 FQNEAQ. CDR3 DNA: TGTGCCAGCAGCTTAGTATGGACTAGCACAGATACGCAGTATTTT. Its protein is CASSLVWTSTDTQYF.

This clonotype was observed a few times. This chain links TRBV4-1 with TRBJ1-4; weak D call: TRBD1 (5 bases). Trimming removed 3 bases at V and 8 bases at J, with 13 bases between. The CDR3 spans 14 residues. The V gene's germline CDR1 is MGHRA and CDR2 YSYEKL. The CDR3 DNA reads TGCGCCAGCAGCCAGTGGCAGGGTGCGGAAAAACTGTTTTTT. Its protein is CASSQWQGAEKLFF.